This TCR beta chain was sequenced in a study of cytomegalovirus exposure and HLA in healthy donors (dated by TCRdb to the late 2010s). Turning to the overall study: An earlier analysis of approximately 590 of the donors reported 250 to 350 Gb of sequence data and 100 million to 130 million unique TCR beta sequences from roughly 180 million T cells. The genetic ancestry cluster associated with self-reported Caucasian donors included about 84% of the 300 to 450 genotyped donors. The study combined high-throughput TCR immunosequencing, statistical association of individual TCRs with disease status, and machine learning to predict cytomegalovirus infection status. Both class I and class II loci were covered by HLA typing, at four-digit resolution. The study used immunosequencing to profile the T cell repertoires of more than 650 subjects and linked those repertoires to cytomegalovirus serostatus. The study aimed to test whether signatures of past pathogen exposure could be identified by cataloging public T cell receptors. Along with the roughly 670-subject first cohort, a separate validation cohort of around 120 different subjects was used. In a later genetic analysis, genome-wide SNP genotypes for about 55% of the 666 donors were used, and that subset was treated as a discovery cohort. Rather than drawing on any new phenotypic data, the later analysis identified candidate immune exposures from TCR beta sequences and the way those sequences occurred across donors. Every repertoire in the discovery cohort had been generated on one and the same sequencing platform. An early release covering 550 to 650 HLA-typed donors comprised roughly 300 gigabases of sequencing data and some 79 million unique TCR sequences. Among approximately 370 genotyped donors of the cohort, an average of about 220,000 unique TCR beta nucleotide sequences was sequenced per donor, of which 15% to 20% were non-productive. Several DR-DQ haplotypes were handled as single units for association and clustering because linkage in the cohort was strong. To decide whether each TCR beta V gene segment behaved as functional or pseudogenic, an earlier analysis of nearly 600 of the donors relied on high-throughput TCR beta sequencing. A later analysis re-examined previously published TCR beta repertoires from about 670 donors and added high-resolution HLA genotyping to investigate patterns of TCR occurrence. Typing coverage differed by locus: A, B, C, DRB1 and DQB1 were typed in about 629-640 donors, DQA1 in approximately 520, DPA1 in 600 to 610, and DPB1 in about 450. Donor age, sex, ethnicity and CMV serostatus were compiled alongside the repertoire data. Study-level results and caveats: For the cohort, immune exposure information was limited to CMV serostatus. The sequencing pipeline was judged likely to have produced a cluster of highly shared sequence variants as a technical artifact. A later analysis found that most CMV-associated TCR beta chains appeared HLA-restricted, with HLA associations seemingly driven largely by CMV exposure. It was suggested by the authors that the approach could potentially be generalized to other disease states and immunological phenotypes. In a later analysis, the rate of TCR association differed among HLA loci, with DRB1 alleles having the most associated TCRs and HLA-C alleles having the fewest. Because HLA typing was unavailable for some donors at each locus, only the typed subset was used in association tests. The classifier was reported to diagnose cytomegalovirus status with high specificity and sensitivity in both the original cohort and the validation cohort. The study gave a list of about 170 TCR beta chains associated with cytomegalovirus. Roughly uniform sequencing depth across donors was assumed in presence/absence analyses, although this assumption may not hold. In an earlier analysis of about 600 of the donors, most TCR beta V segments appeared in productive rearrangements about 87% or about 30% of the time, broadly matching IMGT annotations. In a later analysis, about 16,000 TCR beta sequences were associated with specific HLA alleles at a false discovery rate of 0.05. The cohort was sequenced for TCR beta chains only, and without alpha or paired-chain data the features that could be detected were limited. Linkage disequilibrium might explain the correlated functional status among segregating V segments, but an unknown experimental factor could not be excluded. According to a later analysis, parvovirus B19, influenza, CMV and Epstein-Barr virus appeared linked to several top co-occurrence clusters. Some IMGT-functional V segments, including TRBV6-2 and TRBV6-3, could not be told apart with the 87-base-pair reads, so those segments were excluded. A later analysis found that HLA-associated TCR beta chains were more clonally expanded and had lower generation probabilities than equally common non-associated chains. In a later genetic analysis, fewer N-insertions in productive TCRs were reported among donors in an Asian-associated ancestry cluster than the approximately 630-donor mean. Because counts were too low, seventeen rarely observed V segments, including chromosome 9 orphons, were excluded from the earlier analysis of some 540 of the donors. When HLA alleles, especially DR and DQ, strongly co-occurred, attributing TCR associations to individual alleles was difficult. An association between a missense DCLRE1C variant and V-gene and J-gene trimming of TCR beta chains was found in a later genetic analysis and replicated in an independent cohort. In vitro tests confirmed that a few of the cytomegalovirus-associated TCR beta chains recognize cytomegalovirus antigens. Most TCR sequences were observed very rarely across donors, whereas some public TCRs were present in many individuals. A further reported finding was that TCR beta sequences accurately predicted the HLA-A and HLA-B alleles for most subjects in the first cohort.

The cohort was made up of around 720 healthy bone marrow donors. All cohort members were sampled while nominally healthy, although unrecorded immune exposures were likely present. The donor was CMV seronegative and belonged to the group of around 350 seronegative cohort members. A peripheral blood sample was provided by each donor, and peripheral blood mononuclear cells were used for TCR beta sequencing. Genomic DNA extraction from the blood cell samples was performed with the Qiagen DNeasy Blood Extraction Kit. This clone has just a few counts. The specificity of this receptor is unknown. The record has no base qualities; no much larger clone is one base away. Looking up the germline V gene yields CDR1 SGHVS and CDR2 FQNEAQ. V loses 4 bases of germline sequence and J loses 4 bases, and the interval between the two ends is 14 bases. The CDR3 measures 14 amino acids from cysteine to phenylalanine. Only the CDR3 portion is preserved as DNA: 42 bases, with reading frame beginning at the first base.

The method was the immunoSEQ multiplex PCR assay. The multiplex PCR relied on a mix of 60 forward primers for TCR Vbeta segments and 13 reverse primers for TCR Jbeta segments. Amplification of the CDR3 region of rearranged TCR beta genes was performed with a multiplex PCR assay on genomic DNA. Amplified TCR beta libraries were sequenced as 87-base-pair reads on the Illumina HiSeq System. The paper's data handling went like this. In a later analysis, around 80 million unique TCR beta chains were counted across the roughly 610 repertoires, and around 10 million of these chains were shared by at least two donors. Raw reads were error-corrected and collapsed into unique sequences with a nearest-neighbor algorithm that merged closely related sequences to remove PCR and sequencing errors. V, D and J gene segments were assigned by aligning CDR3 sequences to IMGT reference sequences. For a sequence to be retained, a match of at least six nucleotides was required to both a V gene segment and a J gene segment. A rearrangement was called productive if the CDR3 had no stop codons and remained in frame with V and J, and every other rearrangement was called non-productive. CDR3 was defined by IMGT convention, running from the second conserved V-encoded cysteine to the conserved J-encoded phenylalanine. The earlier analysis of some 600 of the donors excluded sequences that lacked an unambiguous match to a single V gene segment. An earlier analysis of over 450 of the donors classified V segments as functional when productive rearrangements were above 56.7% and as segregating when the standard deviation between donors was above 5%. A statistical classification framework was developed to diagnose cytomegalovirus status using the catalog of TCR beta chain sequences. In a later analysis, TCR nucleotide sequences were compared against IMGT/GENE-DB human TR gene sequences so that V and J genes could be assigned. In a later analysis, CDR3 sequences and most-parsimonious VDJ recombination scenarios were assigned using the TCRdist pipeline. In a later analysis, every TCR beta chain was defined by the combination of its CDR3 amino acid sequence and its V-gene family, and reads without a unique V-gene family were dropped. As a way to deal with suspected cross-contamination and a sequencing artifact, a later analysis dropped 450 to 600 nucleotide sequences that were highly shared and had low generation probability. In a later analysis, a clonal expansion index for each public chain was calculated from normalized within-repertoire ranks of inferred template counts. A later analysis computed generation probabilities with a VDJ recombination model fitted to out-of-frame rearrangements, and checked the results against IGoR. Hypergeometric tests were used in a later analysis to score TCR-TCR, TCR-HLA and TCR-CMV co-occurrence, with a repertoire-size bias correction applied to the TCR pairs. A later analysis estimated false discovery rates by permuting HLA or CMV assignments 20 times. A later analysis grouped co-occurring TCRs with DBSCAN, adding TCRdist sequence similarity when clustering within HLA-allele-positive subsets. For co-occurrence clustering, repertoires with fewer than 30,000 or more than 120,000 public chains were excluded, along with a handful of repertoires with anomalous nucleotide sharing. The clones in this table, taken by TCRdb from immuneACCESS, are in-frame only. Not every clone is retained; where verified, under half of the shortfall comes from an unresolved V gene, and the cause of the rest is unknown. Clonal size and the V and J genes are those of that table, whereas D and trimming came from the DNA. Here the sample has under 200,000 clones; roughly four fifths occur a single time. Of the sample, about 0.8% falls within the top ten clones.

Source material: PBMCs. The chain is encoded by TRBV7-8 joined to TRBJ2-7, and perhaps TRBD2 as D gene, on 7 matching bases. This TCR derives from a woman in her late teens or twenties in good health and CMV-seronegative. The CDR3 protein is CASSSAGAPYEQYF. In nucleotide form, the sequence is TGTGCCAGCAGCTCTGCGGGGGCACCTTACGAGCAGTACTTC.